Listed here are 18 T cell receptor beta chains from one sample, sequenced in a study of blood T cells in healthy people across ages. A second PCR of about 7 to 12 cycles used a sample-barcoded 5' primer and a J-beta primer mix. TCRdb redid the calling of the 5' RACE reads with MiXCR, one entry per CDR3 protein. This sample carries about 1 million distinct CDR3 sequences, more than 40% of them seen once, and the ten largest clones take 15% to 20%. Sequencing was done on a sample of blood. The receptors originated from a woman aged 60-75 years in good health.

This clonotype was seen only a few times. The V and J genes are TRBV13 and TRBJ2-7, with 12 bases lining up with TRBD2. The CDR3 spans 16 residues. V trimming: 4 bases; J trimming: 5 bases; junction bases outside the gene matches: 9. Germline V CDR1 and CDR2: PRHDT, FYEKMQ (reference sequence). CDR3 sequence: CASSSGLAGLRNEQYF. The CDR3 nucleotides are TGTGCCAGCAGCTCAGGACTAGCGGGATTAAGGAACGAGCAGTACTTC.

The chain carries TRBV10-2 and TRBJ2-7, with D possibly being TRBD1 or TRBD2 (5 bases each). Germline CDR1 is WSHSY and CDR2 is SAAADI. V was trimmed by 6 bases and J by 5 bases, leaving 20 bases between them. This CDR3 comprises 15 residues. CDR3 in DNA: TGCGCCAGCAGCCCCGTGGGGGTCGGGGTCAACGAGCAGTACTTC. Translation: CASSPVGVGVNEQYF.

The chain recombines TRBV10-3 with TRBJ2-6; TRBD1 is a possible D gene (6 bases). The CDR3 runs to 16 residues. Germline V gene sequence: CDR1 ENHRY, CDR2 SYGVKD. The V and J ends lost 2 bases and 2 bases respectively, with 10 bases between them. CDR3 sequence: CAISETDRTGANVLTF. Written as DNA, the CDR3 is TGTGCCATCAGTGAGACCGACAGGACTGGGGCCAACGTCCTGACTTTC.

This clonotype was observed a few times. The chain uses TRBV7-2 and TRBJ2-7; D is unresolved. V lost 1 base, J lost 3 bases, and 10 bases lay in between. CDR3 size: 14 residues. Germline V CDR1 and CDR2: SGHTA, FQGNSA. This CDR3 is CASSLVSEIYEQYF. CDR3 nucleotide sequence: TGTGCCAGCAGCTTAGTTTCCGAAATCTACGAGCAGTACTTC. The whole variable domain, filled in from reference TRBV7-2 and TRBJ2-7, reads GAGVSQSPSNKVTEKGKDVELRCDPISGHTALYWYRQSLGQGLEFLIYFQGNSAPDKSGLPSDRFSAERTGGSVSTLTIQRTQQEDSAVYLCASSLVSEIYEQYFGPGTRLTVT.

V gene TRBV15 combines with J gene TRBJ2-5, with D perhaps matching TRBD2 (6 bases). V dropped 2 bases and J dropped 5 bases, with 18 bases sitting between them. The germline V gene encodes CDR1 LNHNV and CDR2 YYDKDF (reference sequence). The CDR3 spans 16 residues. The CDR3 coding sequence is TGTGCCACCAGCAGACCCCTCCAACTAGCTGGGGAGACCCAGTACTTC. Translating gives CATSRPLQLAGETQYF.

The CDR3 here is CASIRDGSNQPQHF. The DNA for the CDR3 is TGTGCCAGCATCCGGGACGGAAGCAATCAGCCCCAGCATTTT. This chain joins TRBV6-1 and TRBJ1-5, with a tentative D call TRBD1 (5 bases). With 7 bases removed from V and 1 base from J, the gap between germline ends came to 11 bases. CDR3 length equals 14 residues. Germline V gives CDR1 MNHNS, CDR2 SASEGT.

A note on this clonotype: The junction shows a germline mismatch at one end, possibly a read error. J is TRBJ2-1 and V is TRBV7-8; D is possibly TRBD1 or TRBD2 (6 bases each). Germline V gene lookup returns CDR1 SGHVS and CDR2 FQNEAQ. The CDR3 runs 15 residues. The CDR3 protein is CASSLAWGAYDEQFF. The CDR3, as DNA: TGTGCCAGCAGCTTAGCTTGGGGGGCCTACGATGAGCAGTTCTTC.

The rearrangement uses TRBV11-3 and TRBJ2-1; D gene uncertain. Trimming took 5 bases from V and 15 from J, leaving 20 bases between them. CDR3 length equals 13 residues. Germline values: CDR1 SGHNT, CDR2 YENEEA. The CDR3 nucleotides read TGTGCCAGCAGCCCCGACGCGACCCCCGCCCCGTTCTTC. This sequence encodes CASSPDATPAPFF.

This clonotype occurred once. The chain recombines TRBV5-6 with TRBJ2-3; 15 positions agree with TRBD2. Germline loops: CDR1 SGHDT, CDR2 YYEEEE. CDR3 length equals 18 residues. J was trimmed by 0 bases and V by 4 bases; bases with no gene match: 6. CDR3 loop: CASSRPGLAGGSTDTQYF. The DNA for the CDR3 is TGTGCCAGCAGCCGCCCGGGACTAGCGGGAGGAAGCACAGATACGCAGTATTTT.

This clonotype has just a few counts. Relative to the germline gene, one junction end is altered; a read error may explain this. V gene TRBV12-3 or TRBV12-4 combines with J gene TRBJ2-1; D is undetermined. CDR3 length equals 13 residues. DNA of the CDR3: TGTGCCAGCAGTGTAGCAGGCCACAATGAGCAGTTCTTC. Its protein product is CASSVAGHNEQFF.

This clonotype was recorded a few times. This sequence joins TRBV9 and TRBJ2-3; 9 bases align to TRBD2. CDR3 length: 15 residues. Germline loops: CDR1 SGDLS, CDR2 YYNGEE. The V segment lost 2 bases and the J segment 6 bases; nucleotides outside the gene matches: 7. The CDR3 DNA follows: TGTGCCAGCAGCGTGATAGCGGGAGTTCCCGATACGCAGTATTTT. Its protein is CASSVIAGVPDTQYF.

This clonotype was found a few times. The chain combines TRBV10-3 with TRBJ1-1; D remains ambiguous. V lost 4 bases to trimming and J lost 1 base, with 7 bases between them. The CDR3 extends over 13 amino acids. Germline V gene sequence: CDR1 ENHRY, CDR2 SYGVKD. CDR3 residues: CAISGEGNTEAFF. Here the CDR3 DNA reads TGTGCCATCAGTGGGGAGGGGAACACTGAAGCTTTCTTT.

The J gene is TRBJ2-7, the V gene TRBV18; TRBD1 agrees at 8 bases. The J call may be mistaken, given a closer DNA end match to TRBJ2-5. CDR1 is KGHSH and CDR2 is LQKENI in the germline V gene. The CDR3 is 17 residues long. This CDR3 is CASSPLPLQGQERTQYF. CDR3 nucleotide sequence: TGTGCCAGCTCACCACTCCCCCTCCAGGGACAGGAACGGACCCAGTACTTC.

The chain combines TRBV9 with TRBJ2-7; 8 bases are a match to TRBD2. V shed 0 bases and J 4 bases; nucleotides not matched to a gene: 6. Germline V gene sequence: CDR1 SGDLS, CDR2 YYNGEE. This CDR3 contains 15 residues. The CDR3 loop is CASSVASGRTYEQYF. CDR3 coding DNA: TGTGCCAGCAGCGTAGCTAGCGGGCGAACATACGAGCAGTACTTC.

This clonotype came up a few times. V is TRBV27 and J is TRBJ2-7; 11 bases agree with TRBD2. The germline V gene encodes CDR1 MNHEY and CDR2 SMNVEV (reference sequence). The CDR3 length is 17 residues. V lost 5 bases and J lost 6; bases outside the gene matches: 15. The DNA for the CDR3 is TGTGCCAGCAGTCCCCGCCGACTAGCGGGACACCCAGCCGAGCAGTACTTC. It yields the protein CASSPRRLAGHPAEQYF.

Comment on this clonotype: The junction differs from germline at one of its ends, possibly a read error. This chain links TRBV5-1 with TRBJ2-5, with 7 bases lining up with TRBD1. Per the germline V gene, CDR1 is SGHRS and CDR2 is YFSETQ. The CDR3 runs 14 residues. Written as DNA, the CDR3 is TGCGCCAGCAGAGGGACAGCACTCCAAGGGACCCAGTACTTC. This sequence encodes CASRGTALQGTQYF.

The chain carries TRBV10-1 and TRBJ2-7, with D perhaps matching TRBD1 (6 bases). V was clipped by 2 bases and J by 2 bases, with 13 bases between them. This CDR3 is 15 amino acids long. Germline assignment: CDR1 WNHNN and CDR2 SYGVQD (reference sequence). CDR3 sequence (DNA): TGCGCCAGCAGTGAGCCAGGGACACCAGCCTACGAGCAGTACTTC. This translates into CASSEPGTPAYEQYF.

This clonotype was seen a single time. The CDR3 nucleotides read TGTGCCAGCTCACCAAGTCCAGGGGGCGCTGAAGCTTTCTTT. This gives the protein CASSPSPGGAEAFF. The V and J genes are TRBV18 and TRBJ1-1; TRBD1 matches 8 bases. The length of the CDR3 is 14 residues. The V segment lost 2 bases and the J segment 6 bases; nucleotides outside the gene matches: 5. Germline V CDR1 and CDR2: KGHSH, LQKENI.